The TCR beta chain described here comes from a study of blood T cell repertoires in COVID-19. Here immunoSEQ multiplex PCR was the method, and the copy in TCRdb shows in-frame clones only, minus some. The table shows around 300,000 clones, with roughly 90% occurring only once. The CDR3 totals 14 residues. The germline V gene encodes CDR1 MDHEN and CDR2 SYDVKM. V lost 1 base and J 5 bases, leaving 8 bases between the germline ends. This clone was counted between two and nine times. This chain connects TRBV28 to TRBJ2-2; D uncertain. The material sequenced was peripheral blood. The clonotype was recovered from a middle-aged woman who had recovered from COVID-19. The CDR3 reads CASSLSQLTGELFF. CDR3 DNA: TGTGCCAGCAGTTTATCACAGTTGACCGGGGAGCTGTTTTTT.